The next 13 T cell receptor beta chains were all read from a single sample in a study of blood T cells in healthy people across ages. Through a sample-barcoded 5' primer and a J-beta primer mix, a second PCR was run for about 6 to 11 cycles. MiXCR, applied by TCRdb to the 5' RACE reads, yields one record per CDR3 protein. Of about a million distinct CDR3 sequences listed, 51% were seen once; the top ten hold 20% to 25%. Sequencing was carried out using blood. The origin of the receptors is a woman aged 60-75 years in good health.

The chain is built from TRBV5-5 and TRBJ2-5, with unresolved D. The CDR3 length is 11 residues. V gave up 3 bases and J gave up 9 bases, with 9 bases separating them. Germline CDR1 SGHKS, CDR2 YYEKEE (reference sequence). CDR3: CASSSELAQYF. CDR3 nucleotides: TGTGCCAGCAGCTCCGAGCTGGCCCAGTACTTC. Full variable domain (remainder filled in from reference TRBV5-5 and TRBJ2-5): DAGVTQSPTHLIKTRGQQVTLRCSPISGHKSVSWYQQVLGQGPQFIFQYYEKEERGRGNFPDRFSARQFPNYSSELNVNALLLGDSALYLCASSSELAQYFGPGTRLLVL.

CDR3 nucleotides: TGCGCCAGCAGCCCTCGGAAGGGAGCGGGAGGTATCAATGAGCAGTACTTC. Protein: CASSPRKGAGGINEQYF. V and J are TRBV4-1 and TRBJ2-7, with 9 bases that match TRBD2. This CDR3 has 17 amino acids. Germline lookup yields CDR1 MGHRA and CDR2 YSYEKL. With V trimmed by 4 bases and J by 7 bases, 17 bases remained unmatched.

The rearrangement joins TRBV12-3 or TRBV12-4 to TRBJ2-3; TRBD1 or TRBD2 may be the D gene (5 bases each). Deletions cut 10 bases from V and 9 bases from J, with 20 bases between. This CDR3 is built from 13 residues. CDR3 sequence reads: CANTQGTEDTQYF. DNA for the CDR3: TGTGCCAACACCCAAGGGACCGAGGACACGCAGTATTTT.

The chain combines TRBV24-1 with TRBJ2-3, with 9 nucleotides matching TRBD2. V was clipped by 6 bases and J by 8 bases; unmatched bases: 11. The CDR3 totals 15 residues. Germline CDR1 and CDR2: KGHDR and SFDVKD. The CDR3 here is CATSQGTSSAGTQYF. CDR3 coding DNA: TGTGCCACCAGTCAAGGGACTAGCTCGGCAGGTACGCAGTATTTT.

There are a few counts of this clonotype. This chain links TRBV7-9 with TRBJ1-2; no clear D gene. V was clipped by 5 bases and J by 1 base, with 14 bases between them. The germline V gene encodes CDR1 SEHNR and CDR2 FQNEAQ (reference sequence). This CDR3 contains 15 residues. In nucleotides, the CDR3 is TGTGCCAGCAGCCCGCGGGGTGCGGATAACTATGGCTACACCTTC. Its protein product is CASSPRGADNYGYTF.

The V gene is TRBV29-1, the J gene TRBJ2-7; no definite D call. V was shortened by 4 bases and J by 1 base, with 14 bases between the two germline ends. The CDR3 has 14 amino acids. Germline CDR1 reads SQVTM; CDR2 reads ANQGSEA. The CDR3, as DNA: TGCAGCGTTGGTGTCTCTAGTGGGTCCTACGAGCAGTACTTC. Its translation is CSVGVSSGSYEQYF.

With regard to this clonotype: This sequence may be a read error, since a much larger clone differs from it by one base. The CDR3 protein is CASSFGSHYEQYF. The CDR3 region has the DNA TGTGCCAGCAGTTTCGGCAGCCACTACGAGCAGTACTTC. The chain joins TRBV27 to TRBJ2-7; D is ambiguous. CDR1 MNHEY and CDR2 SMNVEV come from the germline V gene (reference sequence). The CDR3 sequence is 13 residues long. V was shortened by 3 bases and J by 3 bases, with 9 bases between the two germline ends.

The CDR3 bases are TGTGCCAGCAGCGTCGGGATCGAGCAGTACTTC. Translating it yields CASSVGIEQYF. The chain links TRBV27 to TRBJ2-7, with D possibly TRBD2 on 5 matching bases. The CDR3 consists of 11 residues. CDR1 and CDR2 (germline): MNHEY, SMNVEV (reference sequence). Trimming stripped 6 bases from V and 6 bases from J, with 9 bases between.

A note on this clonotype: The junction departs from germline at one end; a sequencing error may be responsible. The CDR3 region has the DNA TGTGCTAGCAGCCAAGTTGGCGGGAGTATCTACAATGAGCAGTTCTTC. As protein: CASSQVGGSIYNEQFF. The gene calls are TRBV3-1 and TRBJ2-1, with 7 bases fitting TRBD2. This CDR3 comprises 16 residues. Per the germline V gene, CDR1 is LGHDT and CDR2 is YNNKEL (reference sequence).

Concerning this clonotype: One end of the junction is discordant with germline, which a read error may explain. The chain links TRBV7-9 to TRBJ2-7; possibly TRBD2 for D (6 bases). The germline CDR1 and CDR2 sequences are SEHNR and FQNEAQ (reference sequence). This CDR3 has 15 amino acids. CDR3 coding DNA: TGTGCCGGCAGCTTACGTGGCGGGAACTCCTACGAGCAGTACTTC. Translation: CAGSLRGGNSYEQYF.

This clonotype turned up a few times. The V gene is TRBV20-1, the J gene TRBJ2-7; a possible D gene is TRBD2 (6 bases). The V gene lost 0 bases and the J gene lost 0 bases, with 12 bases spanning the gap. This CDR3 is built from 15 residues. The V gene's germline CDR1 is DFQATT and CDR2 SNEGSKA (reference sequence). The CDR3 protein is CSARDPGVSSYEQYF. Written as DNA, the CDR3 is TGCAGTGCTAGAGACCCGGGAGTGAGCTCCTACGAGCAGTACTTC.

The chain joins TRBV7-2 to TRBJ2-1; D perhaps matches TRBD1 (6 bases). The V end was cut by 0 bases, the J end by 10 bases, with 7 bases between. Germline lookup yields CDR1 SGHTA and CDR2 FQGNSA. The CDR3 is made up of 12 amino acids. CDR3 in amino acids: CASSLAQGEQFF. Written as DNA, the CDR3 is TGTGCCAGCAGCTTAGCGCAGGGGGAGCAGTTCTTC.

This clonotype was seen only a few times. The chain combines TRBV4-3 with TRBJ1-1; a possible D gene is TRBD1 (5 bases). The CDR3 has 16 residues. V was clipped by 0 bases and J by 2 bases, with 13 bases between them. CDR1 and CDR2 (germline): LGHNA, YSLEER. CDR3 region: CASSQEAGRQNTEAFF. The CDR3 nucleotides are TGCGCCAGCAGCCAAGAGGCGGGACGGCAAAACACTGAAGCTTTCTTT.